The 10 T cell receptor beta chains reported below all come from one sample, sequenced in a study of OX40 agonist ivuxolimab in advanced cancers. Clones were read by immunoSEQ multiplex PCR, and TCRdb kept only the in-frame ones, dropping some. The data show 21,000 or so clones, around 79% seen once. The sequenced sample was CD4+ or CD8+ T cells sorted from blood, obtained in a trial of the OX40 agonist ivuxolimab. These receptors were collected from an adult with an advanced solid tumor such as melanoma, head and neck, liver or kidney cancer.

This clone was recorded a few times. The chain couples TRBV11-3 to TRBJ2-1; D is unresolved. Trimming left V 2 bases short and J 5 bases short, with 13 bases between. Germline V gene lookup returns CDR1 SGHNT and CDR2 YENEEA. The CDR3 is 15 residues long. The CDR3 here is CASSLSRLTNNEQFF. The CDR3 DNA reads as TGTGCCAGCAGCTTATCGAGACTCACTAACAATGAGCAGTTCTTC.

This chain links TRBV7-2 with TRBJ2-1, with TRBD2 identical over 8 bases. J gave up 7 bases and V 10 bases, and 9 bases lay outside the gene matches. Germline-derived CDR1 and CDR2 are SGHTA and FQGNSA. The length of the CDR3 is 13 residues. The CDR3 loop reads CATSPGGVNEQFF. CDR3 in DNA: TGTGCCACCTCCCCGGGGGGGGTAAATGAGCAGTTCTTC. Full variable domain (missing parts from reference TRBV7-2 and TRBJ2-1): GAGVSQSPSNKVTEKGKDVELRCDPISGHTALYWYRQSLGQGLEFLIYFQGNSAPDKSGLPSDRFSAERTGGSVSTLTIQRTQQEDSAVYLCATSPGGVNEQFFGPGTRLTVL.

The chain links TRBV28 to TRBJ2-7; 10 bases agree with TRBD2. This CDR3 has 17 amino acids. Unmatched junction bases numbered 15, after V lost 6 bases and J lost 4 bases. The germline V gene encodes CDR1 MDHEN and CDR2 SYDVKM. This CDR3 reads CASSPRTSGGGKYEQYF. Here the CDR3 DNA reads TGTGCCAGCAGCCCGAGGACTAGCGGAGGGGGGAAGTACGAGCAGTACTTC.

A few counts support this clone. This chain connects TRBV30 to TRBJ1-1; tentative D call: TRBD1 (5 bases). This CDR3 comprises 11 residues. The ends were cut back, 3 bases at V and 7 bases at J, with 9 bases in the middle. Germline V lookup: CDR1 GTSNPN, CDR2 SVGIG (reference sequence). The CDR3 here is CAWSPGYEAFF. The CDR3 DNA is TGTGCCTGGAGCCCAGGGTATGAAGCTTTCTTT.

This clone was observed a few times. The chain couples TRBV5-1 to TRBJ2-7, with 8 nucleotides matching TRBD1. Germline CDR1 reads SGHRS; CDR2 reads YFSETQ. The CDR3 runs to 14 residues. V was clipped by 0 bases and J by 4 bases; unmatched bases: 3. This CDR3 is CASSLGQGKYEQYF. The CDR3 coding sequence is TGCGCCAGCAGCTTGGGACAGGGGAAATACGAGCAGTACTTC.

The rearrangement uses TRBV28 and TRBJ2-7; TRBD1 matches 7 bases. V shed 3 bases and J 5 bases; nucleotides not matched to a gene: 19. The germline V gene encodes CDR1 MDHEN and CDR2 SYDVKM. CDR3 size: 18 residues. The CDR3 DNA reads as TGTGCCAGCAGTTTCCTCCGATCTTGGACAGGAAAGACCCACGAGCAGTACTTC. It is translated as CASSFLRSWTGKTHEQYF. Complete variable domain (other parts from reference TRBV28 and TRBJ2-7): DVKVTQSSRYLVKRTGEKVFLECVQDMDHENMFWYRQDPGLGLRLIYFSYDVKMKEKGDIPEGYSVSREKKERFSLILESASTNQTSMYLCASSFLRSWTGKTHEQYFGPGTRLTVT.

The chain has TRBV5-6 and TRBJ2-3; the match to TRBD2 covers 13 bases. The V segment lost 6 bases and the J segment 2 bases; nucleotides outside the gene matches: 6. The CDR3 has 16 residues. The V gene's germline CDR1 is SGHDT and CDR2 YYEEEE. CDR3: CASTPGLAGSTDTQYF. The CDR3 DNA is TGTGCCAGCACCCCGGGACTAGCGGGGTCCACAGATACGCAGTATTTT.

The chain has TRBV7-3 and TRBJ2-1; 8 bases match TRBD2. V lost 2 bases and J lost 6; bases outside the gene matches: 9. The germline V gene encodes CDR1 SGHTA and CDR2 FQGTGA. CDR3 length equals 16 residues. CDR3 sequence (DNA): TGTGCCAGCAGCTTACTCCCGGGAGGGCAAAGCAATGAGCAGTTCTTC. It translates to CASSLLPGGQSNEQFF. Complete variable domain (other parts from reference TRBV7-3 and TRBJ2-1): GAGVSQTPSNKVTEKGKYVELRCDPISGHTALYWYRQSLGQGPEFLIYFQGTGAADDSGLPNDRFFAVRPEGSVSTLKIQRTERGDSAVYLCASSLLPGGQSNEQFFGPGTRLTVL.

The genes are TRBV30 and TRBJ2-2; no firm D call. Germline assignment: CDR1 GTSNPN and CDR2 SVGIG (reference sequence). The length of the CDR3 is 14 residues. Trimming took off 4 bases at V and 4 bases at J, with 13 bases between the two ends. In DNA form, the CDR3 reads TGTGCCTGGATGTCAGGCCTAGTCACCGGGGAGCTGTTTTTT. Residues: CAWMSGLVTGELFF. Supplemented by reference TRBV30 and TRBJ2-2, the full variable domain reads SQTIHQWPATLVQPVGSPLSLECTVEGTSNPNLYWYRQAAGRGLQLLFYSVGIGQISSEVPQNLSASRPQDRQFILSSKKLLLSDSGFYLCAWMSGLVTGELFFGEGSRLTVL.

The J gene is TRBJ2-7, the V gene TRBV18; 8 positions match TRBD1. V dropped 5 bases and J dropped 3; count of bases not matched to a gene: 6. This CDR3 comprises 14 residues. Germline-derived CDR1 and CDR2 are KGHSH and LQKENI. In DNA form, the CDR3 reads TGTGCCAGCTCAGTGGACAGGGCCCTCTACGAGCAGTACTTC. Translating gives CASSVDRALYEQYF.